Listed below are T cell receptor beta chains from one sample, sequenced in a study of Ad26.COV2.S vaccination and SARS-CoV-2 variants. Profiled with immunoSEQ multiplex PCR; TCRdb holds only in-frame clones, not every one. The data show hundreds of thousands of clones, about 80% seen once. The sample in question was peripheral blood, obtained in a trial of Ad26.COV2.S vaccine versus placebo. These receptors were collected from a person between 18 and 65 years old who received the Ad26.COV2.S COVID-19 vaccine or a placebo. Each CDR3 is given with its conserved first and last residue. D genes are given only for firm matches. Size tells how often a clone was seen (once, few, many) or the class of an expanded clone, and some rows leave it out.

V gene	clone size	D gene	J gene	CDR3 protein	CDR3 DNA
TRBV19	NA	NA	TRBJ1-5	CASIGEPSFYSNQPQHF	TGTGCCAGTATTGGGGAACCGTCCTTCTATAGCAATCAGCCCCAGCATTTT
TRBV5-1	NA	TRBD2	TRBJ2-2	CASTRGSANTGELFF	TGCGCCAGCACCCGCGGGAGCGCGAACACCGGGGAGCTGTTTTTT
TRBV9	NA	NA	TRBJ1-1	CASSVEGGRGVNTEAFF	TGTGCCAGCAGCGTAGAAGGAGGTAGAGGAGTGAACACTGAAGCTTTCTTT
TRBV30	few	NA	TRBJ1-3	CAFGLSLGNTIYF	TGTGCCTTCGGACTCTCTCTGGGAAACACCATATATTTT
TRBV10-3	NA	TRBD2	TRBJ2-1	CAISSGTSAEQFF	TGTGCCATCAGTTCCGGGACTAGCGCAGAGCAGTTCTTC
TRBV6-6	NA	NA	TRBJ1-4	CASSYRGALNEKLFF	TGTGCCAGCAGTTACAGAGGGGCATTAAATGAAAAACTGTTTTTT
TRBV12-3/TRBV12-4	NA	NA	TRBJ2-2	CASSFGAGELFF	TGTGCCAGCAGTTTTGGGGCCGGGGAGCTGTTTTTT
TRBV7-2	NA	NA	TRBJ1-5	CASSFLGAHQPQHF	TGTGCCAGCAGCTTTCTCGGGGCCCATCAGCCCCAGCATTTT
TRBV3-1/TRBV3-2	NA	NA	TRBJ2-1	CASSVLDSYNEQFF	TGTGCCAGCAGCGTCCTAGACTCTTACAATGAGCAGTTCTTC
TRBV15	NA	NA	TRBJ1-1	CATSRDQWLNTEAFF	TGTGCCACCAGCAGAGATCAATGGCTGAACACTGAAGCTTTCTTT
TRBV27	NA	NA	TRBJ2-1	CASIGGDHEQFF	TGTGCCAGCATAGGGGGGGACCATGAGCAGTTCTTC
TRBV5-1	NA	TRBD1	TRBJ1-1	CASSISTGGITEAFF	TGCGCCAGCAGCATTTCGACAGGGGGCATCACTGAAGCTTTCTTT
TRBV11-2	NA	NA	TRBJ1-1	CASSPGLVPEAFF	TGTGCCAGCAGCCCGGGCCTAGTACCTGAAGCTTTCTTT
TRBV7-3	once	NA	TRBJ1-6	CASSLTGPNSPLHF	TGTGCCAGCAGCTTAACGGGGCCCAATTCACCCCTCCACTTT
TRBV3-1/TRBV3-2	NA	TRBD2	TRBJ2-7	CASSQGGLAGAYEQYF	TGTGCCAGCAGCCAAGGAGGACTAGCGGGAGCCTACGAGCAGTACTTC
TRBV11-2	once	TRBD1	TRBJ1-1	CASSPGTGPEAFF	TGTGCCAGCAGCCCCGGGACAGGGCCTGAAGCTTTCTTT
TRBV5-4	few	NA	TRBJ2-1	CASSFADRYNEQFF	TGTGCCAGCAGCTTTGCGGACCGTTACAATGAGCAGTTCTTC
TRBV6-4	NA	NA	TRBJ2-3	CASSEGWTASTDTQYF	TGTGCCAGCAGTGAAGGTTGGACAGCTAGCACAGATACGCAGTATTTT
TRBV29-1	NA	TRBD1	TRBJ2-5	CSVSGTGKETQYF	TGCAGCGTTTCCGGGACAGGTAAAGAGACCCAGTACTTC
TRBV5-1	NA	NA	TRBJ2-3	CASSLDNPSTDTQYF	TGCGCCAGCAGCTTGGACAACCCTAGCACAGATACGCAGTATTTT
TRBV7-9	NA	NA	TRBJ1-5	CASSQTGSSNQPQHF	TGTGCCAGCAGTCAAACAGGGTCGAGCAATCAGCCCCAGCATTTT
TRBV2	NA	NA	TRBJ1-1	CASKENGDGPEAFF	TGTGCCAGCAAGGAAAACGGAGACGGACCTGAAGCTTTCTTT
TRBV5-6	NA	TRBD1	TRBJ2-7	CASSKLTGTGNPYEQYF	TGTGCCAGCAGCAAACTTACCGGGACAGGGAATCCCTACGAGCAGTACTTC
TRBV27	NA	NA	TRBJ2-7	CASGRDRGYEQYF	TGTGCCAGCGGGCGGGACAGAGGTTACGAGCAGTACTTC
TRBV19	NA	NA	TRBJ1-1	CASSTGWERMNTEAFF	TGTGCCAGTAGTACGGGGTGGGAGAGAATGAACACTGAAGCTTTCTTT
TRBV7-9	NA	TRBD1	TRBJ2-7	CASSLGGTGYEQYF	TGTGCCAGCAGCTTAGGAGGGACAGGCTACGAGCAGTACTTC
TRBV9	NA	NA	TRBJ1-1	CASSVGVENTEAFF	TGTGCCAGCAGCGTAGGGGTGGAAAACACTGAAGCTTTCTTT
TRBV6-5	NA	NA	TRBJ1-2	CASSYSSHGGYTF	TGTGCCAGCAGTTACTCGAGCCACGGGGGCTACACCTTC
TRBV19	NA	NA	TRBJ2-3	CASSPLPGVGTDTQYF	TGTGCCAGTAGTCCCCTCCCCGGGGTTGGCACAGATACGCAGTATTTT
TRBV5-6	NA	NA	TRBJ2-4	CASSLLSPRAKNIQYF	TGTGCCAGCAGCTTGTTGTCCCCCCGGGCCAAAAACATTCAGTACTTC
TRBV5-6	NA	NA	TRBJ2-1	CASSTGPTSYNEQFF	TGTGCCAGCAGCACTGGGCCGACCTCCTACAATGAGCAGTTCTTC
TRBV11-2	once	NA	TRBJ1-2	CASSFSQDIYTF	TGTGCCAGCAGCTTTTCCCAGGATATATACACCTTC
TRBV2	NA	NA	TRBJ1-1	CASSPADRMNTEAFF	TGTGCCAGCAGTCCAGCCGACAGAATGAACACTGAAGCTTTCTTT
TRBV3-1/TRBV3-2	NA	NA	TRBJ2-3	CASSLFSVADTQYF	TGTGCCAGCAGCTTATTTAGTGTGGCAGATACGCAGTATTTT
TRBV19	NA	NA	TRBJ1-5	CASSIPGQPQHF	TGTGCCAGTAGTATTCCGGGTCAGCCCCAGCATTTT
TRBV9	NA	NA	TRBJ1-2	CASSLPPPGDYGYTF	TGTGCCAGCAGCCTCCCGCCCCCGGGGGACTATGGCTACACCTTC
TRBV7-2	NA	TRBD2	TRBJ2-1	CASRRSSGGENEQFF	TGTGCCAGCAGACGTTCTAGCGGGGGTGAGAATGAGCAGTTCTTC
TRBV7-9	few	TRBD1	TRBJ1-6	CASTRARTGESPLHF	TGTGCCAGCACTCGAGCCAGGACAGGGGAATCACCCCTCCACTTT
TRBV5-1	few	NA	TRBJ1-2	CASSLRGHGYTF	TGCGCCAGCAGCTTGCGAGGCCATGGCTACACCTTC
TRBV19	NA	NA	TRBJ1-2	CACSPGAFDGYTF	TGTGCCTGCTCCCCCGGGGCTTTCGATGGCTACACCTTC
TRBV2	NA	TRBD1	TRBJ2-7	CASRWTGDTYEQYF	TGTGCCAGCAGGTGGACAGGGGACACCTACGAGCAGTACTTC
TRBV27	NA	NA	TRBJ2-7	CASSLTADYEQYF	TGTGCCAGCAGCTTGACAGCGGACTACGAGCAGTACTTC
TRBV5-1	NA	NA	TRBJ2-1	CASYLSAGSNEQFF	TGCGCCAGCTATTTATCCGCAGGTAGCAATGAGCAGTTCTTC
TRBV28	NA	NA	TRBJ1-5	CASSILRDGFNQPQHF	TGTGCCAGCAGTATCCTCCGGGACGGATTTAATCAGCCCCAGCATTTT
TRBV6-4	NA	TRBD1	TRBJ1-1	CASSRTGEDTEAFF	TGTGCCAGCAGCCGGACAGGGGAGGACACTGAAGCTTTCTTT
TRBV3-1/TRBV3-2	NA	TRBD1	TRBJ1-4	CASSPSRQGFREKLFF	TGTGCCAGCAGCCCATCTCGACAGGGTTTCAGGGAAAAACTGTTTTTT
TRBV21-1	NA	NA	TRBJ1-3	CASSRGDREVGNTIYF	TGTGCCAGCAGCCGGGGGGACAGGGAGGTAGGAAACACCATATATTTT
TRBV7-2	NA	NA	TRBJ1-5	CASSLVPGGHQPQHF	TGTGCCAGCAGCTTAGTTCCCGGGGGCCATCAGCCCCAGCATTTT
TRBV11-2	NA	TRBD1	TRBJ2-7	CASSLPGTGGYEQYF	TGTGCCAGCAGCCTTCCCGGGACAGGGGGGTACGAGCAGTACTTC
TRBV7-3	NA	TRBD1	TRBJ1-1	CASSLDRAGTEAFF	TGTGCCAGCAGCTTAGACAGGGCAGGGACTGAAGCTTTCTTT
TRBV5-1	NA	NA	TRBJ2-7	CASSLGGGSYEQYF	TGCGCCAGCAGCTTGGGTGGCGGCTCCTACGAGCAGTACTTC